The T cell receptor beta chain described here comes from a study of shared clonotypes between healthy human individuals (dated by TCRdb to 2020 to 2021). Turning to the overall study: Two women and three men aged 18 to 49 years were included in the cohort. Between about 0.9 and 9 billion PBMCs per donor were obtained by leukapheresis. To estimate repertoire size and how much clonotypes are shared between individuals, the study performed deep sequencing of blood TCR repertoires from about five healthy adults. To increase sequencing depth and limit assay-specific biases, different laboratories used diverse techniques to prepare libraries and sequence TCR repertoires. For each donor, three plates each were used for CD4 naive and CD4 memory, two plates were used for CD8 naive, and one plate was used for CD8 memory.

A note on this clone: The specificity of this receptor is unknown. Base qualities are not provided; no much larger clone lies one nucleotide away.

Overall study results and their limits: Clonotypes shared by all four sorted-subset donors showed higher generation probabilities than non-shared clonotypes. Based on pairwise subsampling, the degree of clonotype sharing among donors was expected to be affected by sequencing depth. When a handful of donors were compared, the shared fraction of clonotypes was roughly 5% for naive CD4, around 3.5% for naive CD8, 2% to 2.5% for memory CD4, and approximately 0.4% for memory CD8. The small number of donors limited the genetic and exposure-history diversity represented. Even with the large sequencing depth, rarefaction of the sorted-subset datasets indicated that sequencing was incomplete. Only blood was sampled, and tissue TCR repertoires likely differ from those in blood. Estimated clonotype richness was generally larger for naive than for memory subsets.

Donors were healthy HIV-negative adults with no recently reported acute infections or vaccinations. Every donor was a Caucasian adult residing in Nashville, Tennessee, USA. CD4+ T cells were enriched by magnetic negative selection; naive cells were then positively selected on CD45RA, and the negative fraction formed the memory subset. After blood collection by leukapheresis, PBMCs were isolated using Ficoll-Histopaque density gradient centrifugation and then cryopreserved in the vapor phase of liquid nitrogen. Analytical flow cytometry was used to check the purity and quantity of every magnetically sorted T cell population. From each sorted fraction, genomic DNA was isolated and quantified by UV absorbance on a Nanodrop 2000c. V is clipped by 0 bases and J by 1 base, and the sequence between their germline boundaries is 14 bases long. Inclusive of the bounding cysteine and phenylalanine, the CDR3 is 17 residues long. Only the CDR3 portion is preserved as DNA: 51 bases, with reading frame beginning at the first base. Reading the germline V gene gives CDR1 ENHRY and CDR2 SYGVKD.

Using the deep immunoSEQ assay, TCR CDR3 regions were amplified from genomic DNA by multiplex PCR. Extracted genomic DNA from each cell subset was spread evenly across all wells of several immunoSEQ 96-well plates, with each plate serving as a replicate. For sorted subsets, around 200 ng genomic DNA, equal to 30,000 or so T cell genomes, was loaded into each replicate PCR. Purified libraries were measured with a Qubit 3.0 fluorometer, size-checked on a Bioanalyzer 2100, and measured again with the KAPA Library Quantification kit. Each immunoSEQ 96-well plate was sequenced on its own single-read 150-cycle Illumina NextSeq 550 flow cell. As for how the authors treated the data: Because only junctional sequences without quality scores were contained in the immunoSEQ output, filtering matching that applied to full-length reads could not be performed. To assign V/J genes and CDR3, sequences were annotated against IMGT germline references using PyIR, a Python wrapper for IgBLAST v1.9. Reads with weak V/J assignments (E-value above 1e-6), missing CDR3, stop codons, out-of-frame junctions, or ambiguous translated residues were removed. V3J clonotypes were defined as sequences sharing the same inferred V gene, J gene, and CDR3 amino acid sequence. Percentage overlap between repertoires was calculated by dividing the number of shared unique clonotypes by the size of the smaller repertoire. Repertoire richness was assessed with RTK rarefaction, the Chao1 estimator, and Recon v2.1 estimates of unobserved clonotypes. For all TCRbeta clonotypes obtained by the gDNA method from a few donors, generation probabilities were computed with OLGA. Held by TCRdb, this immuneACCESS table contains in-frame sequences only and omits some clones. Under half of the omission traces to an unresolved V gene where checked; the cause of the rest is unknown. V and J calls and clone size follow that table, whereas D and trimming were derived from the DNA. The table for this sample lists about 2 million clones; over 85% of them were counted only once. Together, the top ten hold 0.1% to 0.15% of the sample.

The source material was naive CD4+ T cells sorted from blood. What the cell subset or site label conveys for this sample: CD45RA+ positively selected. Rearrangement joined TRBV10-3 to TRBJ2-3; possibly the D gene is TRBD1, per 5 matching bases. This clonotype originated in a man between 18 and 29 years old in good health. The CDR3 region: CAISESRQGRGTDTQYF. The nucleotide sequence reads TGTGCCATCAGTGAGTCGAGGCAGGGAAGAGGCACAGATACGCAGTATTTT.